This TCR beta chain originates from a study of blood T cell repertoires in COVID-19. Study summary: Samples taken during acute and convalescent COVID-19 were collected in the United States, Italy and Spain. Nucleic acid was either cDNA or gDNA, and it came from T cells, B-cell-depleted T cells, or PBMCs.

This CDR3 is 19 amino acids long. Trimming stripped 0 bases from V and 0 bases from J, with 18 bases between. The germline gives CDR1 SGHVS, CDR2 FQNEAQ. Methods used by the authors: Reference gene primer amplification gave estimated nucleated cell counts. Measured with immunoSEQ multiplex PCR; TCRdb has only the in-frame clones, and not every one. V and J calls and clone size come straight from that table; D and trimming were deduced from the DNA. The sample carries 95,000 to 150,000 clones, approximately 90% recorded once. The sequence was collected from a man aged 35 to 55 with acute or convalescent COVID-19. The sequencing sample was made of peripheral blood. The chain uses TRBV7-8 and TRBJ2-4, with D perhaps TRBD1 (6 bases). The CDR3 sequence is CASSLARNRDLLAKNIQYF. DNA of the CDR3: TGTGCCAGCAGCTTAGCGCGTAACAGGGACCTCCTAGCCAAAAACATTCAGTACTTC.